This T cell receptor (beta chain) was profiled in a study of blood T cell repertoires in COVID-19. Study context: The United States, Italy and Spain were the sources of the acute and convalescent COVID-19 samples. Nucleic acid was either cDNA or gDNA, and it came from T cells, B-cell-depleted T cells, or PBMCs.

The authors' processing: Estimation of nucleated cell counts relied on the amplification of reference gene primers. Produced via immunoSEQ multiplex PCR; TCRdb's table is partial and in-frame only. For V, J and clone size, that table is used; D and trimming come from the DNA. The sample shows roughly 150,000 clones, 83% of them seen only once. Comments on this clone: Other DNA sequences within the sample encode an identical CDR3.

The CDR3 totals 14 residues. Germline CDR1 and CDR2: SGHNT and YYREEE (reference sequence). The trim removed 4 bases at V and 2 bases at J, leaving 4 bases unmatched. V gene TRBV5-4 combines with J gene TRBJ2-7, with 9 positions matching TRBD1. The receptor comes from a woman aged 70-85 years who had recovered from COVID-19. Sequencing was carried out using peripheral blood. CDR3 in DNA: TGTGCCAGCAGCCCGAGACAGGGGGCCTACGAGCAGTACTTC. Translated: CASSPRQGAYEQYF.